These T cell receptor beta chains were read from a single sample in a study of cytotoxic CD8 clonotypes in ibrutinib-treated CLL. Repertoires were generated with immunoSEQ multiplex PCR, while TCRdb's copy carries only in-frame clones and drops some. The repertoire has approximately 280,000 clones, roughly four fifths of them found once; the top ten carry about 6%. Sample: PBMCs, taken at disease progression, from a patient treated with ibrutinib. The origin of the receptors is a human donor with chronic lymphocytic leukemia. The CDR3 runs from the conserved cysteine through the conserved F or W. The D gene is left open where the match is weak. The size of a clone is reported for some rows only, either as once, few or many, or as a class for expanded clones.

>TRBV5-1|-|TRBJ1-2|TRBD1
TGCGCCAGCAGCTTAGGGACAGAAAACTATGGCTACACCTTC
CASSLGTENYGYTF
>TRBV7-8|-|TRBJ1-2|TRBD1
TGTGCCAGCAGCTCAGGCCGGGACAGGGGGAAAAAAGGCTACACCTTC
CASSSGRDRGKKGYTF
>TRBV5-1|-|TRBJ2-7|-
TGCGCCAGCAGCTTGGTATCGGGTAGCGGTACCTACGAGCAGTACTTC
CASSLVSGSGTYEQYF
>TRBV29-1|-|TRBJ2-7|TRBD1
TGCAGCGTTGGAATTGCTGGGACAGGGCTCTACGAGCAGTACTTC
CSVGIAGTGLYEQYF
>TRBV6-1|-|TRBJ2-2|-
TGTGCCAGCAGGAGGGAACCCGCGAACACCGGGGAGCTGTTTTTT
CASRREPANTGELFF
>TRBV6-5|-|TRBJ2-1|TRBD2
TGTGCCAGCAGTTACGAGCGGGAGGTCTCCTACAATGAGCAGTTCTTC
CASSYEREVSYNEQFF
>TRBV5-1|-|TRBJ2-3|-
TGCGCCAGCAGCTTGGGGGCTAGCGTTGGGGATACGCAGTATTTT
CASSLGASVGDTQYF
>TRBV7-2|-|TRBJ2-7|TRBD2
TGTGCCAGCAGCTTAGCGGAAACCGGGACTAGCGGGACCTACGAGCAGTACTTC
CASSLAETGTSGTYEQYF
>TRBV18|-|TRBJ1-4|TRBD1
TGTGCCAGCTCACCACGGACAGGAGGGACAAAGAATGAAAAACTGTTTTTT
CASSPRTGGTKNEKLFF
>TRBV2|-|TRBJ2-7|-
TGTGCCAGCAGACCCTTGGGGGACGAGCAGTACTTC
CASRPLGDEQYF
>TRBV7-9|-|TRBJ2-2|TRBD2
TGTGCCGCGGTAGGGCTAGCGGGAGCAGGCACCGGGGAGCTGTTTTTT
CAAVGLAGAGTGELFF
>TRBV29-1|-|TRBJ2-5|TRBD2
TGCAGCGTTGAAGGACTAGCGGGAGTCTTGATCCCCCAAGAGACCCAGTACTTC
CSVEGLAGVLIPQETQYF
>TRBV18|-|TRBJ2-1|-
TGTGCCAGCTCACCAATTGCCGGACCCGTCAATGAGCAGTTCTTC
CASSPIAGPVNEQFF
>TRBV19|-|TRBJ1-5|-
TGTGCCAGTCAATGGGGAGATCAGCCCCAGCATTTT
CASQWGDQPQHF
>TRBV5-1|few|TRBJ2-1|-
TGCGCCAGCAGCTTGTTCCGTGAGCAGTTCTTC
CASSLFREQFF
>TRBV9|-|TRBJ2-1|TRBD2
TGTGCCAGCCGCAGCGGGACTAGCGGGAGTAATGAGCAGTTCTTC
CASRSGTSGSNEQFF
>TRBV5-6|few|TRBJ1-2|TRBD1
TGTGCCAGCAGCGGTACGGACAGGGGGCTTTCTGGCTACACCTTC
CASSGTDRGLSGYTF
>TRBV27|-|TRBJ2-1|-
TGTGCCAGCAGTTCAGGGCCCAGCTCCTACAATGAGCAGTTCTTC
CASSSGPSSYNEQFF
>TRBV6-1|-|TRBJ1-1|TRBD1
TGTGCCAGCAGTGAAAGCCGCGGACAGGGGGCCCGGACTGAAGCTTTCTTT
CASSESRGQGARTEAFF
>TRBV2|few|TRBJ2-7|TRBD2
TGTGCCAGCAGTGACCAGCGGGGGGGGACCTACGAGCAGTACTTC
CASSDQRGGTYEQYF
>TRBV19|-|TRBJ2-7|TRBD1
TGTGCCAGTAGTAGGGGACAGGGAGGCAACGAGCAGTACTTC
CASSRGQGGNEQYF
>TRBV5-6|-|TRBJ2-1|-
TGTGCCAGCAGCTTGAGTCCCCCGTTCGGCAATGAGCAGTTCTTC
CASSLSPPFGNEQFF
>TRBV27|-|TRBJ2-7|TRBD1
TGTGCCAGCAGCCCCGGGACAGGACACTACGAGCAGTACTTC
CASSPGTGHYEQYF
>TRBV25-1|-|TRBJ2-7|-
TGTGCCAGCAGTAGACGTTGGGGAGTCGACGAGCAGTACTTC
CASSRRWGVDEQYF
>TRBV29-1|few|TRBJ1-2|-
TGCAGCGTTGAGGTCGGAATAAACTATGGCTACACCTTC
CSVEVGINYGYTF
>TRBV10-1|-|TRBJ1-6|-
TGCGCCAGCAGTGAGGGGCAGGGTTTCCAGGACTACTATAATTCACCCCTCCACTTT
CASSEGQGFQDYYNSPLHF
>TRBV5-1|few|TRBJ2-2|-
TGCGCCAGCAGCTTGGGGTTCGGGGTAACCGGGGAGCTGTTTTTT
CASSLGFGVTGELFF
>TRBV7-9|-|TRBJ1-2|TRBD1
TGTGCCAGCAGCTTAGGGACAGGTCACTACACCTTC
CASSLGTGHYTF
>TRBV29-1|-|TRBJ2-3|TRBD1
TGCAGCGGTACCGGGACAGGGTTCACAGATACGCAGTATTTT
CSGTGTGFTDTQYF
>TRBV6-1|-|TRBJ2-7|-
TGTGCCAGCAGTATGGCAGGGAACTACGAGCAGTACTTC
CASSMAGNYEQYF
>TRBV9|once|TRBJ2-5|-
TGTGCCAGCAGCGTAGCTGGGGGGGCAGGGGAGACCCAGTACTTC
CASSVAGGAGETQYF
>TRBV5-1|-|TRBJ2-7|-
TGCGCCAGCAGCTTACCCCCCCAGTCCTACGAGCAGTACTTC
CASSLPPQSYEQYF
>TRBV28|few|TRBJ1-5|-
TGTGCCAGTAGTCCAAGGGGGGAAGCCCAGCATTTT
CASSPRGEAQHF
>TRBV4-1|-|TRBJ1-2|-
TGCGCCAGCAGCCAACGTCAGGGTTCTAACTATGGCTACACCTTC
CASSQRQGSNYGYTF
>TRBV5-1|-|TRBJ2-1|TRBD1
TGCGCCAGCAGCTTGTTAGGGACAGGGGGCCATGAGCAGTTCTTC
CASSLLGTGGHEQFF
>TRBV5-8|once|TRBJ2-2|TRBD1
TGTGCCAGCAGGGCCGGGACAGTGAACACCGGGGAGCTGTTTTTT
CASRAGTVNTGELFF
>TRBV5-1|-|TRBJ2-7|-
TGCGCCAGCAGCTTCTCAGGGGGAGGCTACGAGCAGTACTTC
CASSFSGGGYEQYF
>TRBV11-2|once|TRBJ2-1|-
TGTGCCAGCAGCTTAGAGCCGACAGGGGCAGGCGGGAGTGGGTTCTTC
CASSLEPTGAGGSGFF
>TRBV4-3|-|TRBJ1-2|-
TGCGCCAGCAGCCAGGCTCCGGGATCCCCGAGGGGCTACACCTTC
CASSQAPGSPRGYTF
>TRBV9|-|TRBJ2-7|-
TGTGCCAGCAGCGTACATCCCGACTTTACCAGTGAGCAGTACTTC
CASSVHPDFTSEQYF
>TRBV6-5|few|TRBJ1-4|-
TGTGCCAGCAGTTACGGCAGGGCTAAGAAACTGTTTTTT
CASSYGRAKKLFF
>TRBV9|-|TRBJ1-1|-
TGTGCCAGCAGCGTTTTCATGAACACTGAAGCTTTCTTT
CASSVFMNTEAFF
>TRBV6-1|-|TRBJ2-7|-
TGTGCCAGCAGTGAATCCAGGATCTCCTACGAGCAGTACTTC
CASSESRISYEQYF
>TRBV6-6|few|TRBJ1-5|-
TGTGCCAGCAGTTACTCGAATGGGGCCTATCAGCCCCAGCATTTT
CASSYSNGAYQPQHF
>TRBV28|-|TRBJ2-7|-
TGTGCCAGCAGTTTAGGGGGGGCATATTACGAGCAGTACTTC
CASSLGGAYYEQYF
>TRBV6-5|-|TRBJ2-3|-
TGTGCCAGCAGTTCGCTAGCTCGGGGAGGCACAGATACGCAGTATTTT
CASSSLARGGTDTQYF
>TRBV28|-|TRBJ1-1|-
TGTGCCAGCAGTCCGAGGGGTAGGAACACTGAAGCTTTCTTT
CASSPRGRNTEAFF
>TRBV27|-|TRBJ2-6|-
TGTGCCAGCAGTTCGCGCCCCCTCGAGCGTTTCTCTGGGGCCAACGTCCTGACTTTC
CASSSRPLERFSGANVLTF
>TRBV27|-|TRBJ2-7|TRBD1
TGTGCCAGCAGTCCGGGACAGGGGGAGACTCGCTACGAGCAGTACTTC
CASSPGQGETRYEQYF
>TRBV29-1|-|TRBJ2-7|TRBD2
TGCAGCGTTGAAGGACTAGCGGGAGGGCCCCCCTCCTACGAGCAGTACTTC
CSVEGLAGGPPSYEQYF
>TRBV2|-|TRBJ2-7|-
TGTGCCAGCAGTGAAGGTTTAGGGCCTTACGAGCAGTACTTC
CASSEGLGPYEQYF
>TRBV5-1|-|TRBJ2-1|-
TGCGCCAGCAGCTTGGTACTAGATGGCGATGAGCAGTTCTTC
CASSLVLDGDEQFF
>TRBV18|-|TRBJ2-7|TRBD2
TGTGCCAGCTCACAAAAAGCTAGCGGGGTCTACTACGAGCAGTACTTC
CASSQKASGVYYEQYF